The entry below gives a single T cell receptor beta chain sequence along with its context. The antigen is undetermined. The record originates from a study of shared clonotypes between healthy human individuals. Study-wide results and limits: Richness estimates generally favored naive over memory subsets. Clonotypes shared by all four sorted-subset donors had higher generation probabilities than non-shared clonotypes.

Terminally differentiated effector memory CD45RA+ cells were excluded from the naive CD8 cells, which were CD45RO-negative and positively selected for CCR7. Those who donated, Caucasian adults without exception, all lived in Nashville, Tennessee. V lost 2 bases, J lost 4 bases, and 9 bases lay in between. The CDR3 runs to 13 residues. In germline, CDR1 is SGHRS, CDR2 YFSETQ. The authors loaded around 220 ng DNA, about 30,000 T cell genomes, into sorted-subset replicate PCRs. Here immunoSEQ multiplex PCR was the method, and the copy in TCRdb shows in-frame clones only, minus some. The data show around 2.1 million clones, approximately 94% seen once.

The sample comprised naive CD8+ T cells from PBMCs. This receptor was taken from a man aged 18 to 29 in good health. Some clones in this sample may be carry-over from other donors' samples. This chain joins TRBV5-1 and TRBJ1-1, with D unresolved. CDR3 DNA sequence: TGCGCCAGCAGCTTATACGATGGCACTGAAGCTTTCTTT. Its protein product is CASSLYDGTEAFF.